These 19 T cell receptor beta chains share one sample of origin, sequenced in a study of blood T cell repertoires in COVID-19. The method was immunoSEQ multiplex PCR; TCRdb's version includes in-frame clones alone and lacks a portion of them. The sample contains 150,000 to 200,000 clones, roughly 80% of which appear only once. The specimen was peripheral blood. The receptor set was obtained from a man aged 65 to 85 with acute or convalescent COVID-19.

This chain links TRBV18 with TRBJ2-5, with 7 bases fitting TRBD1. Germline V lookup: CDR1 KGHSH, CDR2 LQKENI. There are 15 residues in the CDR3. V dropped 3 bases and J dropped 5; count of bases not matched to a gene: 9. The CDR3 DNA reads as TGTGCCAGCTCACCCGATGAGGGGGCAGTGGAGACCCAGTACTTC. It specifies CASSPDEGAVETQYF.

This clone is a singleton in its sample. The chain uses TRBV19 and TRBJ1-2, with 7 bases lining up with TRBD1. Per the germline V gene, CDR1 is LNHDA and CDR2 is SQIVND (reference sequence). The ends lost 5 bases at V and 8 bases at J; junction bases unmatched: 11. The length of the CDR3 is 14 residues. As DNA, the CDR3 is TGTGCCAGTAGTGGGGACAGCGGAACGGGGGGCTACACCTTC. Residues: CASSGDSGTGGYTF.

The rearrangement links TRBV5-1 to TRBJ1-2; 9 positions agree with TRBD1. J lost 4 bases, V lost 4 bases, and 5 bases had no gene match. CDR1 SGHRS and CDR2 YFSETQ come from the germline V gene. CDR3 size: 14 residues. The CDR3: CASSETQGAYGYTF. DNA of the CDR3: TGCGCCAGCAGCGAAACACAGGGGGCCTATGGCTACACCTTC.

This chain connects TRBV5-1 to TRBJ2-3; no firm D call. V shed 4 bases and J shed 1 base, with 7 bases lying between them. The CDR3 consists of 13 residues. From germline, CDR1 is SGHRS and CDR2 YFSETQ. In DNA form, the CDR3 reads TGCGCCAGCAGCCCCCAGGGCACAGATACGCAGTATTTT. Encoded protein: CASSPQGTDTQYF.

The genes are TRBV18 and TRBJ1-1; D gene ambiguous. Deletions cut 5 bases from V and 5 bases from J, with 9 bases between. The CDR3 has 12 residues. CDR1 KGHSH and CDR2 LQKENI come from the germline V gene. Written as DNA, the CDR3 is TGTGCCAGCTCATTACCGGGGACTGAAGCTTTCTTT. Translation: CASSLPGTEAFF.

CDR3 nucleotide sequence: TGTGCCTGGAGTTACAGGGAAGGCGGCAATCAGCCCCAGCATTTT. Protein sequence: CAWSYREGGNQPQHF. The chain uses TRBV30 and TRBJ1-5; possibly TRBD1 for D (6 bases). The CDR3 loop spans 15 amino acids. In germline, CDR1 is GTSNPN, CDR2 SVGIG (reference sequence). With 2 bases removed from V and 2 bases from J, the gap between germline ends came to 13 bases.

This clone was detected only once. The gene calls are TRBV7-6 and TRBJ2-3; perhaps TRBD2 as D (5 bases). Germline V lookup: CDR1 SGHVS, CDR2 FNYEAQ. Trimming took 0 bases from V and 2 from J, leaving 9 bases between them. This CDR3 comprises 15 residues. CDR3 coding DNA: TGTGCCAGCAGCTTAGCCGAGGGATCCACAGATACGCAGTATTTT. This encodes CASSLAEGSTDTQYF.

V usage is TRBV6-6 and J usage is TRBJ1-2; 9 bases map to TRBD1. Germline-derived CDR1 and CDR2 are MNHNY and SVGAGI (reference sequence). Trimming took 4 bases from V and 4 from J; bases not matched to a gene: 10. The CDR3 runs 16 residues. CDR3 DNA: TGTGCCAGCAGTTGCACCGAGACAGGGGGTGGCTATGGCTACACCTTC. Its translation: CASSCTETGGGYGYTF.

V gene TRBV18 combines with J gene TRBJ1-3, with D hard to call. Between the trimmed V and J ends, which lost 2 bases and 2 bases, there was a span of 10 bases. CDR3 length: 15 residues. Per the germline V gene, CDR1 is KGHSH and CDR2 is LQKENI. DNA for the CDR3: TGTGCCAGCTCACCAAGTAACGGGGCTGGAAACACCATATATTTT. Translating gives CASSPSNGAGNTIYF.

This chain uses TRBV18 with TRBJ2-1; perhaps TRBD1 as D (6 bases). CDR1 is KGHSH, CDR2 LQKENI, per germline. The CDR3 contains 13 residues. Trimming removed 0 bases from V and 12 bases from J, with 12 bases in between. CDR3 bases: TGTGCCAGCTCACCACCTTCACAGGGACGGCAGTTCTTC. This sequence encodes CASSPPSQGRQFF. Drawing the rest from reference TRBV18 and TRBJ2-1, the complete variable domain is NAGVMQNPRHLVRRRGQEARLRCSPMKGHSHVYWYRQLPEEGLKFMVYLQKENIIDESGMPKERFSAEFPKEGPSILRIQQVVRGDSAAYFCASSPPSQGRQFFGPGTRLTVL.

The chain is built from TRBV7-2 and TRBJ2-2, with D possibly TRBD2 on 5 matching bases. Germline assignment: CDR1 SGHTA and CDR2 FQGNSA. V lost 3 bases and J 5 bases, leaving 7 bases between the germline ends. This CDR3 has 13 amino acids. As DNA, the CDR3 is TGTGCCAGCAGCTTCGGCGGGACCGGGGAGCTGTTTTTT. It yields the protein CASSFGGTGELFF.

The rearrangement uses TRBV14 and TRBJ1-5; 7 bases match TRBD1. The V segment lost 4 bases and the J segment 7 bases; nucleotides outside the gene matches: 7. Germline V gene data show CDR1 as SGHDN and CDR2 as FVKESK. The CDR3 extends over 14 amino acids. CDR3 sequence reads: CASSLTGIRQPQHF. The CDR3 region has the DNA TGTGCCAGCAGCCTGACAGGGATCAGGCAGCCCCAGCATTTT.

The chain couples TRBV10-1 to TRBJ2-7; TRBD2 matches at 11 bases. V shed 0 bases and J 7 bases; nucleotides not matched to a gene: 17. The germline CDR1 and CDR2 sequences are WNHNN and SYGVQD (reference sequence). CDR3 length equals 19 residues. CDR3 DNA: TGCGCCAGCAGTGAGTCGAAGCCCCACGAACTAGCGGGAGTTGAAGAGCAGTACTTC. Its protein is CASSESKPHELAGVEEQYF.

The J gene is TRBJ2-5, the V gene TRBV5-4, with D perhaps matching TRBD1 (5 bases). The CDR3 is 14 residues long. V lost 0 bases, J lost 3 bases, and 9 bases lay in between. Germline loops: CDR1 SGHNT, CDR2 YYREEE (reference sequence). CDR3 amino acids: CASSLAAREETQYF. In DNA form, the CDR3 reads TGTGCCAGCAGCTTGGCAGCCAGGGAAGAGACCCAGTACTTC.

This sequence joins TRBV11-3 and TRBJ2-2; D ambiguous. This CDR3 region has 12 residues. Between the trimmed V and J ends, which lost 5 bases and 1 base, there was a span of 2 bases. Looked up from germline, CDR1 is SGHNT and CDR2 is YENEEA. In DNA, the CDR3 is TGTGCCAGCAGCCTGAACACCGGGGAGCTGTTTTTT. This codes for CASSLNTGELFF.

The genes are TRBV4-1 and TRBJ1-1, with D perhaps TRBD1 (6 bases). V shed 8 bases and J shed 1 base, with 14 bases lying between them. CDR3 length equals 14 residues. Germline V gene sequence: CDR1 MGHRA, CDR2 YSYEKL. The CDR3 DNA sequence: TGCGCCAGCGGGCTTGGACAGACGAACACTGAAGCTTTCTTT. Residues: CASGLGQTNTEAFF.

The chain combines TRBV5-1 with TRBJ2-1; 8 bases are a match to TRBD2. Trimming removed 4 bases from V and 8 bases from J; junction bases left unmatched: 8. Germline assignment: CDR1 SGHRS and CDR2 YFSETQ. The CDR3 length is 14 residues. CDR3 sequence: CASSPGLATDEQFF. The CDR3 nucleotides read TGCGCCAGCAGCCCCGGACTAGCCACGGATGAGCAGTTCTTC.

The chain joins TRBV5-4 to TRBJ2-7; a possible D gene is TRBD1 (5 bases). CDR1 and CDR2 from the germline V gene are SGHNT and YYREEE (reference sequence). Trimming cost V 4 bases and J 3 bases, with 14 bases left between them. The CDR3 extends over 14 amino acids. CDR3 DNA sequence: TGTGCCAGCAGCCTAAGACCAGACAGCTACGAGCAGTACTTC. This encodes CASSLRPDSYEQYF.

The chain joins TRBV7-2 to TRBJ1-5; D is possibly TRBD1 (6 bases). The CDR3 has 15 residues. CDR1 and CDR2 (germline): SGHTA, FQGNSA. V shed 5 bases and J shed 7 bases, with 18 bases lying between them. CDR3 nucleotides: TGTGCCAGCAGCCCAACCCAGAACAGGGACCAGCCCCAGCATTTT. As protein: CASSPTQNRDQPQHF.